This T cell receptor delta chain originates from a study of Vγ9Vδ2 T cells in congenital toxoplasmosis (dated by TCRdb to the early 2020s). With regard to the full study: Congenital toxoplasmosis was diagnosed using IgG, IgM and IgA serology, Western blot and an in-house interferon-gamma release assay. Infant repertoires were sequenced at 2 months after birth and at 1 year of age. TCR sequencing was performed on five or six infected and 10 uninfected infants at 2 months and on 3 infected and 4 uninfected infants at 1 year. This study compared the CDR3 repertoires of the gamma and delta chains in sorted blood gammadelta T cells from congenitally T. gondii-infected infants versus uninfected infants.

cDNA was generated in one tube by template-switch reverse transcription with TRGC- and TRDC-specific primers, using SuperScript II. The TRGC primer was designed to bind both the TRGC1 and TRGC2 constant genes. Amplification of TRG and TRD was done with the KAPA Real-Time Library Amplification Kit, and AMPure XP beads were used for purification between steps. Index PCR with the Nextera XT Index Kit was used to attach Illumina sequencing adapters. Sequencing of TRG and TRD amplicons was performed on an Illumina MiSeq with the V2 300 kit, and 150 bp paired-end reads were generated. The paper's processing steps were these. Before any further analysis, FastQC version 0.11.8 was used to assess read quality. Reads were aligned to GenBank TRG or TRD reference genes, and CDR3 sequences were built with MiXCR version 3.0.3. MiXCR defaults were kept, except that TRDD gene segments were assembled using 3 rather than 5 consecutive nucleotides. N additions, CDR3 length, J segment length and clonotype sharing between samples were calculated with VDJtools version 1.2.1. Out-of-frame CDR3 sequences and those containing stop codons were excluded from analysis. The overlap of infant repertoires with previously published Vgamma9Vdelta2 repertoires from fetal, cord blood and adult blood was compared. With CATT, TCRdb called clones again from the public reads; duplicate DNA rows were later joined. The V and J calls follow TCRdb's processing rather than the paper's. Present in this sample are approximately 700 delta-chain clones, roughly 47% of which were seen just once. Together, the top ten hold over 25% of the sample.

The same treatment, using spiramycin and/or pyrimethamine plus sulfadiazine plus folinic acid, was given to mothers of both infected and uninfected infants. All infants, both infected and uninfected, were delivered at term after more than 37 weeks of gestation. Around 900 uL of blood was processed into PBMCs by Lymphoprep gradient centrifugation, after which the PBMCs were cryopreserved in liquid nitrogen and shipped to Belgium. After thawing, the PBMCs were labeled with Zombie NIR viability dye and stained with antibodies against CD3, TCR gammadelta, Vgamma9 and Vdelta2. CD3+ TCRgammadelta+ T cells were sorted on a FACSAria III with a mean purity of 98%. For each sample, the RNeasy Micro Kit was used to isolate RNA from around 10,000 sorted gammadelta T cells. Each infant was born to a mother who had been enrolled with a primary T. gondii infection during pregnancy. The infants' peripheral blood was drawn at an outpatient microbiology and virology center located in Pavia, Italy.

A word on this clone: Its antigen is still unknown. TCRdb shows a much larger clone's protein in place of this DNA's translation, and the two differ at residue 14, likely through a read error; the protein shown is translated from the DNA.

Paper-wide results and their limitations: Compared with uninfected infants, infected infants at 2 months appeared to have fewer N additions in their TRGV9 and TRDV2 CDR3s, and this was especially true for TRDV2-TRDJ1 sequences. Both infected and uninfected infants showed a high prevalence of a public TRGV9 clonotype. At 1 year of age, repertoire differences between infected and uninfected infants were less clear than at 2 months. Among roughly 2-month-old infants, germline-encoded fetal-type TRDV2 CDR3 sequences seemed to show up more often in infected than in uninfected infants, which suggests an in utero expansion footprint. Two months was the earliest age with enough suitable sample material for TCR repertoire analysis, so newborn repertoires were not sequenced.

The cysteine opens and the phenylalanine closes a CDR3 of 15 amino acids. Of the read, only the CDR3 DNA is kept; its 45 bases are in frame from base 1. CDR1 and CDR2 are read off the germline V gene as GEAIGNYY and EKD. Material for sequencing was gamma-delta T cells from blood. The source is a child under 10 years old born to a mother with Toxoplasma gondii infection during pregnancy, either congenitally infected or uninfected (not recorded which). The sequence links TRDV2 to TRDJ1, with 8 junctional bases fitting TRDD3. The DNA end is a closer match to TRDJ2, so the J assignment may be wrong. In nucleotide form, the sequence is TGTGCCTGTGACGTACTGGGGGTTCACACCGATAAACTCTTCTTT. It codes for CACDVLGVHTDKLFF.